The T cell receptor beta chain described here comes from a study of T cells in Graves' hyperthyroidism and ophthalmopathy. TCR beta CDR3 sequences were amplified from RNA transcripts. The TCR CDR3 was amplified in a first-round RT-PCR using the HTBI primer set. Each CDR3 protein is one row after TCRdb ran MiXCR on the multiplex PCR reads. The sample carries more than 500,000 distinct CDR3 sequences, around 16% recorded once. The cohort's ophthalmopathy patients, a group with duration under 3 months, had a Clinical Activity Score of at least 3 and a NOSPECS grade of at least 4. This clonotype was counted at least ten times. Trimming left V 6 bases short and J 5 bases short, with 22 bases between. The CDR3 is 16 residues long.

This TCR derives from a woman in her 30s with Graves' ophthalmopathy. Sequenced sample: blood. The chain has TRBV12-3 or TRBV12-4 and TRBJ1-2; tentative D call: TRBD1 (6 bases). The CDR3 nucleotides read TGTGCCAGCAGGCTACTGAGGGGAGGGGGGCCTTATGGCTACACCTTC. Its protein is CASRLLRGGGPYGYTF.